The 5 T cell receptor beta chains listed next were all sequenced from one sample in a study of blood T cell repertoires in COVID-19. Only in-frame clones appear in the TCRdb table, and some are missing; sequencing was by immunoSEQ multiplex PCR. The sample carries about 100,000 clones, more than 75% recorded once. The specimen was peripheral blood. Receptors were obtained from a man aged 60 to 75 with active or convalescent COVID-19.

The rearrangement uses TRBV25-1 and TRBJ1-1; the match to TRBD1 covers 8 bases. CDR3 size: 15 residues. Germline V gives CDR1 MGHDK, CDR2 SYGVNS. J gave up 0 bases and V 9 bases, and 9 bases lay outside the gene matches. This CDR3 reads CARWSRGQVNTEAFF. The CDR3 DNA sequence: TGTGCCAGATGGAGTAGGGGACAGGTGAACACTGAAGCTTTCTTT.

This clone occurred a few times. The chain links TRBV5-1 to TRBJ2-1; D gene ambiguous. V was trimmed by 2 bases and J by 4 bases, leaving 13 bases between them. The CDR3 has 15 residues. Germline CDR1 is SGHRS and CDR2 is YFSETQ. Here the CDR3 reads CASSFDGGLYNEQFF. As DNA, the CDR3 is TGCGCCAGCAGCTTTGATGGCGGTCTATACAATGAGCAGTTCTTC.

The V gene is TRBV12-3 or TRBV12-4, the J gene TRBJ1-2; D remains ambiguous. Trimming pared 1 base from V and 4 bases from J, leaving 7 bases between. The CDR3 length is 13 residues. Here the CDR3 DNA reads TGTGCCAGCAGTTTAGGGACTTCCTATGGCTACACCTTC. This encodes CASSLGTSYGYTF.

The V and J genes are TRBV29-1 and TRBJ2-1, with 10 bases aligning to TRBD2. This CDR3 is built from 18 residues. V lost 8 bases to trimming and J lost 6 bases; unmatched junction nucleotides: 22. Germline V gene lookup returns CDR1 SQVTM and CDR2 ANQGSEA. CDR3 in DNA: TGCAGCTTCCAACGGGAGGTAGAAGGGCTAGCGGGAGCCAATGAGCAGTTCTTC. The encoded protein is CSFQREVEGLAGANEQFF.

J is TRBJ1-3 and V is TRBV6-5; D not certain. Germline loops: CDR1 MNHEY, CDR2 SVGAGI. The CDR3 runs 13 residues. Deletions cut 8 bases from V and 2 bases from J, with 10 bases between. The CDR3 bases are TGTGCCAGCCAGAAAGAGGCTGGAAACACCATATATTTT. This codes for CASQKEAGNTIYF.